This T cell receptor beta chain was observed in a study of cytomegalovirus exposure and HLA in healthy donors. Findings and limits, study-wide: Researchers counted 164 TCR beta chains as cytomegalovirus-associated. Most TCR sequences were seen very rarely across donors, but some public TCRs occurred in many. V- and J-gene trimming of TCR beta was linked (in a later analysis) to a missense DCLRE1C variant.

The V gene end was trimmed by 6 bases and the J gene end by 2 bases; junction bases not matched to a gene: 6. Germline CDR1 reads ENHRY; CDR2 reads SYGVKD. The CDR3 extends over 14 amino acids. Comment on this clone: What it binds is unknown.

PCR employed 60 Vbeta and 13 Jbeta primers. TCRdb keeps only in-frame clones here, not all; method: immunoSEQ multiplex PCR. This table holds 170,000 or so clones, roughly 90% found once. The chain employs TRBV10-3 and TRBJ2-7, with 8 bases matching TRBD1. The sequence came from a woman aged 18-30 years in good health and CMV-seronegative. Sample: PBMCs. The CDR3, as DNA: TGTGCCATCAGCCTCGGACAGGGCACCTACGAGCAGTACTTC. Translated: CAISLGQGTYEQYF.